The 17 T cell receptor beta chains given below trace back to one sample, sequenced in a study of a mutant IDH1 vaccine in newly diagnosed glioma. Antigens of these TCRs are unknown. Here immunoSEQ multiplex PCR was the method, and the copy in TCRdb shows in-frame clones only, minus some. The data contain under 40,000 clones, more than 75% of them singletons. The time point was: week 35, safety follow-up. A single vaccine dose contained 300 ug of mutant IDH1 20-mer peptide, and topical imiquimod was used with it. Sample: PBMCs, taken from a glioma patient whose treatment included an IDH1 peptide vaccine. Receptor source: a woman aged 40 to 55 with glioma.

This chain links TRBV5-1 with TRBJ1-1; D is uncertain. The germline V gene has CDR1 SGHRS and CDR2 YFSETQ. The V and J ends lost 4 bases and 4 bases respectively, with 17 bases between them. The CDR3 sequence is 15 residues long. Written as DNA, the CDR3 is TGCGCCAGCAGCCCCCGCGGAGGTGAAGGCACTGAAGCTTTCTTT. Protein sequence: CASSPRGGEGTEAFF.

V and J are TRBV5-1 and TRBJ2-3; D might be TRBD2 (7 bases). V dropped 7 bases and J dropped 3 bases, with 18 bases sitting between them. The germline V gene encodes CDR1 SGHRS and CDR2 YFSETQ. This CDR3 has 15 amino acids. CDR3: CASGGGAFVTDTQYF. Written as DNA, the CDR3 is TGCGCCAGCGGTGGGGGGGCCTTCGTGACAGATACGCAGTATTTT.

A single count supports this clone. The chain recombines TRBV13 with TRBJ1-5, with D maybe TRBD1 (6 bases). Looked up from germline, CDR1 is PRHDT and CDR2 is FYEKMQ (reference sequence). V gave up 3 bases and J gave up 4 bases, with 10 bases separating them. This CDR3 comprises 14 residues. The CDR3 reads CASSLRGDNQPQHF. CDR3 sequence (DNA): TGTGCCAGCAGCTTGAGGGGGGATAATCAGCCCCAGCATTTT.

The chain has TRBV9 and TRBJ2-5, with D uncertain. CDR1 is SGDLS, CDR2 YYNGEE, per germline. Trimming cost V 0 bases and J 3 bases, with 9 bases left between them. The CDR3 spans 14 residues. The CDR3 here is CASSVAPGEETQYF. As DNA, the CDR3 is TGTGCCAGCAGCGTAGCTCCAGGTGAAGAGACCCAGTACTTC.

The chain combines TRBV11-2 with TRBJ1-2; tentatively, D is TRBD1 (5 bases). CDR3 length: 15 amino acids. Germline V CDR1 and CDR2: SGHAT, FQNNGV. Between the trimmed V and J ends, which lost 5 bases and 6 bases, there was a span of 19 bases. This chain's CDR3 is CASSRDGAMDDGYTF. DNA for the CDR3: TGTGCCAGCAGCCGAGATGGGGCTATGGACGATGGCTACACCTTC. Full variable domain (rest looked up from reference TRBV11-2 and TRBJ1-2): EAGVAQSPRYKIIEKRQSVAFWCNPISGHATLYWYQQILGQGPKLLIQFQNNGVVDDSQLPKDRFSAERLKGVDSTLKIQPAKLEDSAVYLCASSRDGAMDDGYTFGSGTRLTVV.

The V and J genes are TRBV9 and TRBJ2-2; 9 bases fit TRBD1. The CDR3 has 16 residues. Germline lookup yields CDR1 SGDLS and CDR2 YYNGEE. Trimming removed 4 bases from V and 0 bases from J; junction bases left unmatched: 4. CDR3 DNA sequence: TGTGCCAGCAGCTTCCGACAGGGGGCGAACACCGGGGAGCTGTTTTTT. This codes for CASSFRQGANTGELFF.

The V and J genes are TRBV11-2 and TRBJ1-2, with a weak D call TRBD1 (5 bases). Germline values: CDR1 SGHAT, CDR2 FQNNGV. The CDR3 spans 15 residues. V lost 5 bases to trimming and J lost 3 bases, with 16 bases between them. CDR3 DNA sequence: TGTGCCAGCAGCCCAGACTGGGGACTGCACTATGGCTACACCTTC. As protein: CASSPDWGLHYGYTF.

The V and J genes are TRBV27 and TRBJ1-1, with D tentatively TRBD1 (5 bases). In germline, CDR1 is MNHEY, CDR2 SMNVEV (reference sequence). V was cut by 7 bases and J by 10 bases, with 22 bases left in between. This CDR3 spans 14 amino acids. The CDR3 spells CASKITSGGARAFF. The CDR3 DNA is TGTGCCAGCAAAATCACTAGCGGCGGGGCGAGAGCTTTCTTT.

The rearrangement links TRBV6-4 to TRBJ1-1, with 10 bases aligning to TRBD1. The V segment lost 6 bases and the J segment 5 bases; nucleotides outside the gene matches: 9. CDR3 length: 15 residues. Germline lookup yields CDR1 MRHNA and CDR2 SNTAGT. The CDR3 region is CASSPRTGGWTEAFF. The CDR3 nucleotides read TGTGCCAGCAGCCCTCGGACAGGGGGGTGGACTGAAGCTTTCTTT.

V gene TRBV6-5 combines with J gene TRBJ1-1; D call uncertain. The CDR3 covers 15 residues. The germline V gene encodes CDR1 MNHEY and CDR2 SVGAGI. Trimming removed 1 base from V and 0 bases from J, with 9 bases in between. This CDR3 reads CASSYFQQMNTEAFF. The CDR3 DNA is TGTGCCAGCAGTTACTTCCAACAGATGAACACTGAAGCTTTCTTT.

Here the CDR3 reads CASSVEGPSTDTQYF. In DNA form, the CDR3 reads TGTGCCAGCAGCGTAGAGGGGCCAAGCACAGATACGCAGTATTTT. This chain uses TRBV9 with TRBJ2-3, with D possibly matching TRBD1 (5 bases). This CDR3 spans 15 amino acids. V was trimmed by 0 bases and J by 0 bases, leaving 8 bases between them. Germline values: CDR1 SGDLS, CDR2 YYNGEE.

This clone was counted a few times. The gene calls are TRBV4-1 and TRBJ2-7; D possibly corresponds to TRBD2 (7 bases). This CDR3 comprises 17 residues. CDR1 and CDR2 (germline): MGHRA, YSYEKL. Deletions cut 0 bases from V and 3 bases from J, with 18 bases between. CDR3 sequence (DNA): TGCGCCAGCAGCCAAGATTCCCGGGGGGCCCAATTCTACGAGCAGTACTTC. Protein sequence: CASSQDSRGAQFYEQYF.

The chain is built from TRBV15 and TRBJ1-2; D gene uncertain. Trimming pared 0 bases from V and 3 bases from J, leaving 14 bases between. CDR1 is LNHNV, CDR2 YYDKDF, per germline (reference sequence). The CDR3 length is 16 residues. Here the CDR3 reads CATSRDRGGRDYGYTF. The CDR3, as DNA: TGTGCCACCAGCAGAGATCGAGGCGGGAGGGACTATGGCTACACCTTC.

V usage is TRBV7-2 and J usage is TRBJ1-5; D is ambiguous. V lost 2 bases, J lost 3 bases, and 11 bases lay in between. Germline CDR1 is SGHTA and CDR2 is FQGNSA. The CDR3 totals 15 residues. DNA of the CDR3: TGTGCCAGCAGCTTATCATCCAGGTCCAATCAGCCCCAGCATTTT. This translates into CASSLSSRSNQPQHF. The whole variable domain, filled in from reference TRBV7-2 and TRBJ1-5, reads GAGVSQSPSNKVTEKGKDVELRCDPISGHTALYWYRQSLGQGLEFLIYFQGNSAPDKSGLPSDRFSAERTGGSVSTLTIQRTQQEDSAVYLCASSLSSRSNQPQHFGDGTRLSIL.

The chain links TRBV27 to TRBJ2-1; tentative D call: TRBD1 (5 bases). The CDR3 is made up of 13 amino acids. CDR1 MNHEY and CDR2 SMNVEV come from the germline V gene (reference sequence). V lost 3 bases to trimming and J lost 5 bases, with 8 bases between them. CDR3 nucleotide sequence: TGTGCCAGCAGTTTGGGGCAGCACAATGAGCAGTTCTTC. Amino acid sequence: CASSLGQHNEQFF.

There are a few counts of this clone. The genes are TRBV2 and TRBJ1-1; D unclear. The V gene lost 5 bases and the J gene lost 6 bases, with 16 bases spanning the gap. The CDR3 sequence is 14 residues long. Per germline, CDR1 SNHLY and CDR2 FYNNEI. In DNA form, the CDR3 reads TGTGCCAGCAGTACGCGAAGACCCTTCCCTGAAGCTTTCTTT. It specifies CASSTRRPFPEAFF.

This chain uses TRBV5-1 with TRBJ1-2, with a weak D call TRBD1 (5 bases). The CDR3 covers 14 residues. The V end lost 0 bases, the J end lost 2 bases, and 8 bases lay between the germline ends. Germline V lookup: CDR1 SGHRS, CDR2 YFSETQ. For the CDR3, the DNA is TGCGCCAGCAGCTTGGCAACAGGAAACTATGGCTACACCTTC. Its translation: CASSLATGNYGYTF.